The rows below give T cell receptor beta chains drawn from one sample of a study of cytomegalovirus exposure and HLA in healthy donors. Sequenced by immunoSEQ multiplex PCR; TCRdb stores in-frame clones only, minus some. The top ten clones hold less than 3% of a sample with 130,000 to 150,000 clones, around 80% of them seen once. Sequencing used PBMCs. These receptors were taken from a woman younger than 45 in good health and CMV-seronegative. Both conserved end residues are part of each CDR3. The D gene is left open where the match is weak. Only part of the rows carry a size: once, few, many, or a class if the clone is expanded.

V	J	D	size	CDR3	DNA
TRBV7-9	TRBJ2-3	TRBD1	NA	CASSSVGTGVTDTQYF	TGTGCCAGCAGCTCAGTAGGGACAGGGGTGACAGATACGCAGTATTTT
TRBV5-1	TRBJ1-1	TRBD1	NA	CASSLDTGVNTEAFF	TGCGCCAGCAGCTTGGATACAGGGGTGAACACTGAAGCTTTCTTT
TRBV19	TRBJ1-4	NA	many	CASSNERNEKLFF	TGTGCCAGTAGTAACGAACGGAATGAAAAACTGTTTTTT
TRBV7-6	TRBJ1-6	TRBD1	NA	CASSRAGTGGYSPLHF	TGTGCCAGCAGCCGCGCCGGGACAGGGGGTTATTCACCCCTCCACTTT
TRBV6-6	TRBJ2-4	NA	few	CASSYSMEQYF	TGTGCCAGCAGTTACTCGATGGAGCAGTACTTC
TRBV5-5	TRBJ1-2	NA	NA	CASSLAGGFGYTF	TGTGCCAGCAGCTTGGCCGGAGGCTTCGGCTACACCTTC
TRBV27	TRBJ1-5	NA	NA	CASSPGYHLPQHF	TGTGCCAGCAGTCCGGGATACCACCTGCCCCAGCATTTT
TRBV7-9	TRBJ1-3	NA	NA	CASKSGSWFGNTIYF	TGTGCCAGCAAATCGGGTTCCTGGTTCGGAAACACCATATATTTT
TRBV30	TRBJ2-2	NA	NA	CAWSVGGGELFF	TGTGCCTGGAGTGTAGGGGGCGGGGAGCTGTTTTTT
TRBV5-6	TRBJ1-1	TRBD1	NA	CASSFQTGGWANTEAFF	TGTGCCAGCAGCTTCCAAACAGGGGGGTGGGCGAACACTGAAGCTTTCTTT
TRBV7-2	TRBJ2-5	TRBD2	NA	CASSLEGLSQETQYF	TGTGCCAGCAGCTTAGAGGGACTAAGCCAAGAGACCCAGTACTTC
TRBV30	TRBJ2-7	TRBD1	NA	CAWSFTGVREQYF	TGTGCCTGGAGTTTTACAGGGGTCCGCGAGCAGTACTTC
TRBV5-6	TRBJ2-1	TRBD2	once	CASSSGLAGGNGEQFF	TGTGCCAGCAGCTCGGGACTAGCGGGAGGTAATGGTGAGCAGTTCTTC
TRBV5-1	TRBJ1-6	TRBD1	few	CASSQAGTARGNSPLHF	TGCGCCAGCAGCCAAGCCGGGACAGCCAGAGGAAATTCACCCCTCCACTTT
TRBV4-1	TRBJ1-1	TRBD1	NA	CASSQTAQGGTEAFF	TGCGCCAGCAGCCAAACTGCGCAGGGGGGCACTGAAGCTTTCTTT
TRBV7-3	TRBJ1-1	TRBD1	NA	CASSLLDRGTEAFF	TGTGCCAGCAGCTTACTGGACAGGGGCACTGAAGCTTTCTTT
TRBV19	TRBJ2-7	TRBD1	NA	CASSLDRGSYEQYF	TGTGCCAGTAGTCTCGACAGGGGCTCCTACGAGCAGTACTTC
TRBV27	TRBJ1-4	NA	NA	CASSRAPKTGTTNEKLFF	TGTGCCAGCAGCCGTGCCCCAAAAACAGGGACAACTAATGAAAAACTGTTTTTT
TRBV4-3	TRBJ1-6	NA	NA	CASSQGVSGNPHF	TGCGCCAGCAGCCAAGGTGTTTCGGGAAACCCCCACTTT
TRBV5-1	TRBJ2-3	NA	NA	CASSPGTLSVTDTQYF	TGCGCCAGCAGCCCGGGGACATTGAGTGTCACAGATACGCAGTATTTT
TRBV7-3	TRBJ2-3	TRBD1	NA	CASRAGQVTDTQYF	TGTGCCAGCAGGGCGGGACAGGTCACAGATACGCAGTATTTT
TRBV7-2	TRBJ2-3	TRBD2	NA	CASSWGLARTDTQYF	TGTGCCAGCAGCTGGGGACTAGCGCGCACAGATACGCAGTATTTT
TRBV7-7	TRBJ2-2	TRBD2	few	CASSLSSGPNTGELFF	TGTGCCAGCAGCCTATCTAGCGGCCCGAACACCGGGGAGCTGTTTTTT
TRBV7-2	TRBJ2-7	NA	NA	CASTLGAGTSYEQYF	TGTGCCAGCACCTTAGGGGCAGGAACCTCCTACGAGCAGTACTTC
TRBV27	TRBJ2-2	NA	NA	CASKSPVGGELFF	TGTGCCAGCAAATCCCCAGTTGGCGGGGAGCTGTTTTTT
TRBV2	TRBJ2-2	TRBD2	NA	CASKGLANTGELFF	TGTGCCAGCAAGGGACTAGCCAACACCGGGGAGCTGTTTTTT
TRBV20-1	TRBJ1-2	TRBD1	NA	CSAPDRGLNTF	TGCAGTGCTCCGGACAGGGGTTTGAACACCTTC
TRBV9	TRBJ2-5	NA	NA	CASSVAPGGGNLGYSETQYF	TGTGCCAGCAGCGTAGCTCCGGGGGGCGGGAATCTTGGTTATTCGGAGACCCAGTACTTC
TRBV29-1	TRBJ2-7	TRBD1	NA	CSVETGGYEQYF	TGCAGCGTTGAGACAGGGGGCTACGAGCAGTACTTC
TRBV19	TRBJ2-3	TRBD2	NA	CASSIRAGGTDTQYF	TGTGCCAGTAGTATTAGAGCGGGGGGCACAGATACGCAGTATTTT
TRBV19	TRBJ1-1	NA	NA	CASSDPSEENTEAFF	TGTGCCAGTAGCGACCCATCGGAGGAGAACACTGAAGCTTTCTTT
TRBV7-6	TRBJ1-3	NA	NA	CASSLDSSGNTIYF	TGTGCCAGCAGCTTAGACAGCTCTGGAAACACCATATATTTT
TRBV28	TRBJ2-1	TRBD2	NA	CASSLTPGLAYNEQFF	TGTGCCAGCAGTTTGACCCCGGGACTAGCCTACAATGAGCAGTTCTTC
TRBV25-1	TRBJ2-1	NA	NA	CASSEYRGNEQFF	TGTGCCAGCAGTGAATACAGGGGTAATGAGCAGTTCTTC
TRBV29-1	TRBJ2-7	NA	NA	CSVGDGREQYF	TGCAGCGTTGGGGATGGGAGGGAGCAGTACTTC
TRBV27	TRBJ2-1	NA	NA	CASSRLGRQYNEQFF	TGTGCCAGCAGCCGTTTAGGGAGGCAATACAATGAGCAGTTCTTC
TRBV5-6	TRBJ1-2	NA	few	CASSLNDRHYGYTF	TGTGCCAGCAGCTTGAACGACAGACACTATGGCTACACCTTC
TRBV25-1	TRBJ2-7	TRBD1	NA	CASSEDRGIYEQYF	TGTGCCAGCAGTGAAGACAGGGGCATATACGAGCAGTACTTC
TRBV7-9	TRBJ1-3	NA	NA	CASSFSGNTIYF	TGTGCCAGCAGTTTTAGCGGAAACACCATATATTTT
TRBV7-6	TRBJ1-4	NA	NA	CASSLEGDVEKLFF	TGTGCCAGCAGCTTAGAGGGGGATGTGGAAAAACTGTTTTTT
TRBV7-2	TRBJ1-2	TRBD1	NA	CASSLGQGVDGYTF	TGTGCCAGCAGCTTGGGACAGGGGGTTGATGGCTACACCTTC
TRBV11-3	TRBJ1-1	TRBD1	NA	CASSRSKRGHTEAFF	TGTGCCAGCAGTCGTTCTAAAAGGGGGCACACTGAAGCTTTCTTT
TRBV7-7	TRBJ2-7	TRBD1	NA	CASSRDRGYEQYF	TGTGCCAGCAGCCGGGACAGGGGATACGAGCAGTACTTC
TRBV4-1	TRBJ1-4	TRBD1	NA	CASSTYRGSEKLFF	TGCGCCAGCAGCACTTACAGGGGATCGGAAAAACTGTTTTTT
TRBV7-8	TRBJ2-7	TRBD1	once	CASSSGTGGEQYF	TGTGCCAGCAGCTCCGGGACAGGGGGCGAGCAGTACTTC
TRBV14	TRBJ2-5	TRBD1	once	CASSYRGETQYF	TGTGCCAGCAGTTACAGGGGTGAGACCCAGTACTTC
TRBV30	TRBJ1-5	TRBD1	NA	CAWAGTGGRQPQHF	TGTGCCTGGGCGGGGACAGGGGGCCGTCAGCCCCAGCATTTT
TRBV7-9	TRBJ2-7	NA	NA	CASSLARAAEQYF	TGTGCCAGCAGCTTAGCGCGTGCGGCCGAGCAGTACTTC
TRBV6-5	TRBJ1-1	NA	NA	CASSRGSMNTEAFF	TGTGCCAGCAGTAGGGGGTCGATGAACACTGAAGCTTTCTTT